The rows below give T cell receptor beta chains drawn from one sample of a study of blood T cell repertoires in COVID-19. Assay used: immunoSEQ multiplex PCR; TCRdb lists only in-frame clones, some missing. Among 85,000 to 110,000 clones listed, more than 70% were seen once. Sequenced material: peripheral blood. The receptors derive from a woman in her fifties or sixties with acute or convalescent COVID-19. Both conserved end residues are part of each CDR3. D genes are given only for firm matches. The size of a clone is reported for some rows only, either as once, few or many, or as a class for expanded clones.

size	J	V	D	DNA	CDR3
NA	TRBJ1-6	TRBV6-5	TRBD1	TGTGCCAGCTGGAGCGGACAGGGTGATTCACCCCTCCACTTT	CASWSGQGDSPLHF
NA	TRBJ2-1	TRBV10-3	TRBD2	TGTGCCATCAGTAGCGGGAGGCCGCGGAATGAGCAGTTCTTC	CAISSGRPRNEQFF
NA	TRBJ2-2	TRBV7-8	TRBD1	TGTGCCAGCAGCTTACAGGGGGCGGGCACCGGGGAGCTGTTTTTT	CASSLQGAGTGELFF
NA	TRBJ2-2	TRBV11-3	NA	TGTGCCAGCAGCAGAACAGGGCTCACCGGGGAGCTGTTTTTT	CASSRTGLTGELFF
NA	TRBJ2-1	TRBV5-1	TRBD1	TGCGCCAGCAGCTTGGCTACGGGACAGGGGTTCGGGAATGAGCAGTTCTTC	CASSLATGQGFGNEQFF
NA	TRBJ2-3	TRBV7-9	TRBD1	TGTGCCAGCAGCCCGGGGACAGGGGGCACAGATACGCAGTATTTT	CASSPGTGGTDTQYF
NA	TRBJ2-3	TRBV5-1	NA	TGCGCCAGCAGCTTGGTCCCTAGCGGAGGGGGAGCAGATACGCAGTATTTT	CASSLVPSGGGADTQYF
NA	TRBJ1-2	TRBV19	NA	TGTGCCAGTAGTATTGGAGACTTACTCATCGATGGCTACACCTTC	CASSIGDLLIDGYTF
NA	TRBJ2-1	TRBV4-1	TRBD2	TGCGCCAGCAGCCACCCTCGAGGCTTAGCGGGACCCGCCCGTGGATACAATGAGCAGTTCTTC	CASSHPRGLAGPARGYNEQFF
NA	TRBJ2-6	TRBV11-3	NA	TGTGCCAGCAGCCACTCCAACCGGGCTGGGGCCAACGTCCTGACTTTC	CASSHSNRAGANVLTF
NA	TRBJ1-2	TRBV12-3/TRBV12-4	NA	TGTGCCAGCAGTTATAGCGGGACCTATGGCTACACCTTC	CASSYSGTYGYTF
NA	TRBJ2-7	TRBV27	TRBD2	TGTGCCAGCAGCTCCTCGGCGGGAGGTCCCTTAAACTCCTACGAGCAGTACTTC	CASSSSAGGPLNSYEQYF
NA	TRBJ2-1	TRBV9	NA	TGTGCCAGCAGCGTAGACTCTTACAATGAGCAGTTCTTC	CASSVDSYNEQFF
NA	TRBJ1-1	TRBV19	TRBD1	TGTGCCAGTAGTCGCGAAGGTCCCGGGACAGGGCTTGGCGCTGAAGCTTTCTTT	CASSREGPGTGLGAEAFF
NA	TRBJ1-2	TRBV4-1	NA	TGCGCCAGCAGCCTACCAGGTGTTCCTAACTATGGCTACACCTTC	CASSLPGVPNYGYTF
NA	TRBJ2-7	TRBV28	TRBD1	TGTGCCAGCAGGGAGACAGGGGGCCTTTACGAGCAGTACTTC	CASRETGGLYEQYF
NA	TRBJ1-1	TRBV6-6	NA	TGTGCCAGCAGCGGGAACACTGAAGCTTTCTTT	CASSGNTEAFF
NA	TRBJ2-7	TRBV3-1/TRBV3-2	TRBD1	TGTGCCAGCAGCCCGTCCGGGGGACAGGGGATCAACGAGCAGTACTTC	CASSPSGGQGINEQYF
NA	TRBJ1-6	TRBV9	NA	TGTGCCAGCAGCGTAGATGGAGGGGCGACGGTCCACAATTCACCCCTCCACTTT	CASSVDGGATVHNSPLHF
NA	TRBJ1-2	TRBV6-6	NA	TGTGCCAGCAGTTCTCTTTATGGCTACACCTTC	CASSSLYGYTF
once	TRBJ1-5	TRBV19	TRBD1	TGTGCCAGTAGTTCAGGGGGCGGTCGCAATCAGCCCCAGCATTTT	CASSSGGGRNQPQHF
once	TRBJ1-5	TRBV5-1	NA	TGCGCCAGCAGCTTGAATCTTAATCAGCCCCAGCATTTT	CASSLNLNQPQHF
NA	TRBJ1-2	TRBV29-1	NA	TGCAGCACACAGGGCGGGGGGCCTGGCTACACCTTC	CSTQGGGPGYTF
NA	TRBJ1-4	TRBV19	TRBD1	TGTGCCAGTAGGTACAGGGGGCAGGAAAAACTGTTTTTT	CASRYRGQEKLFF
NA	TRBJ1-1	TRBV28	NA	TGTGCCACTGTCGGGATCACTGAAGCTTTCTTT	CATVGITEAFF